This T cell receptor beta chain is from a study of blood T cell repertoires in COVID-19. About the research overall: The United States, Italy and Spain supplied acute and convalescent COVID-19 samples. PBMCs, B-cell-depleted T cells, or T cells provided the cDNA or gDNA that made up the material.

The length of the CDR3 is 12 residues. CDR1 and CDR2 (germline): LGHDT, YNNKEL (reference sequence). V was trimmed by 8 bases and J by 6 bases, leaving 13 bases between them. Data came from immunoSEQ multiplex PCR; TCRdb stores just in-frame clones and leaves some out. The sample comprises more than 85,000 clones, around 86% of which are singletons, and about 3.3% rests with the top ten. V is TRBV3-1 (or the pseudogene TRBV3-2) and J is TRBJ1-2; possible D gene TRBD1, 6 bases. This receptor was obtained from a woman aged 70-85 years with acute or convalescent COVID-19. Sequencing was done on a sample of peripheral blood. CDR3 DNA: TGTGCCAGCGAGGGGGGGTCCCATGGCTACACCTTC. Encoded protein: CASEGGSHGYTF.